These 25 T cell receptor beta chains were sequenced from one sample in a study of CD8+ T cells in alopecia areata. Specimens obtained from alopecia areata patients comprised lesional scalp punch biopsies and peripheral blood. Sequencing relied on a cDNA template that was reverse transcribed from extracted RNA. The assay was immunoSEQ multiplex PCR, and TCRdb's table has in-frame clones only and misses some. The sample carries around 12,000 clones, roughly 65% recorded once. The sequenced sample consisted of skin. The receptors derive from a human donor with alopecia areata.

This chain uses TRBV2 with TRBJ2-7; 7 bases match TRBD1. Germline V gene sequence: CDR1 SNHLY, CDR2 FYNNEI. The junction had 12 bases not matched to a gene; V was cut back by 2 bases and J by 2 bases. The CDR3 is 17 residues long. The CDR3 region has the DNA TGTGCCAGCAGTGAACGAACAATAGGGGACAGCCCCTACGAGCAGTACTTC. This gives the protein CASSERTIGDSPYEQYF.

V is TRBV27 and J is TRBJ2-2; no definite D call. CDR3 size: 18 residues. From germline, CDR1 is MNHEY and CDR2 SMNVEV (reference sequence). V was clipped by 4 bases and J by 4 bases, with 22 bases between them. The CDR3: CASSSPRRKGRSTGELFF. CDR3 DNA sequence: TGTGCCAGCAGTTCCCCCCGACGTAAGGGAAGAAGCACCGGGGAGCTGTTTTTT.

This chain links TRBV5-6 with TRBJ1-2; D gene ambiguous. Trimming left V 5 bases short and J 5 bases short, with 13 bases between. The CDR3 spans 13 residues. Looked up from germline, CDR1 is SGHDT and CDR2 is YYEEEE. The DNA of the CDR3 is TGTGCCAGCAGGACCGGGAGTCTGTATGGCTACACCTTC. Translated, it gives CASRTGSLYGYTF.

Only a few counts were recorded for this clone. The chain carries TRBV9 and TRBJ2-1; 10 bases are shared with TRBD2. The germline V gene has CDR1 SGDLS and CDR2 YYNGEE. The CDR3 length is 16 residues. With 0 bases clipped from V and 3 bases from J, the junction kept 3 bases outside the gene matches. The CDR3 DNA is TGTGCCAGCAGCGTAGTATCTAGCGGGGGCTACAATGAGCAGTTCTTC. Amino acids: CASSVVSSGGYNEQFF.

The chain uses TRBV28 and TRBJ2-2, with 8 bases that match TRBD1. CDR3 length: 14 residues. Trimming at V came to 8 bases and at J to 7 bases, leaving 9 bases not matched to a gene. Germline assignment: CDR1 MDHEN and CDR2 SYDVKM. In DNA form, the CDR3 reads TGTGCCAGCCGGACAGGGAGGTTAATCGGGGAGCTGTTTTTT. This encodes CASRTGRLIGELFF.

The chain employs TRBV27 and TRBJ2-1, with D maybe TRBD2 (5 bases). Germline CDR1 and CDR2: MNHEY and SMNVEV (reference sequence). This CDR3 region has 15 residues. V gave up 10 bases and J gave up 0 bases, with 16 bases separating them. The CDR3 protein is CATAKLRDSYNEQFF. The DNA of the CDR3 is TGTGCCACCGCTAAGCTACGGGACTCCTACAATGAGCAGTTCTTC.

The table lists this clone with a count of one. The chain is built from TRBV14 and TRBJ2-6; the D gene is possibly TRBD1 (5 bases). V lost 1 base, J lost 0 bases, and 13 bases lay in between. This CDR3 is built from 18 residues. CDR1 and CDR2 (germline): SGHDN, FVKESK. DNA of the CDR3: TGTGCCAGCAGCCAAGGGTGGAGCAGGGCCTCTGGGGCCAACGTCCTGACTTTC. Translating gives CASSQGWSRASGANVLTF.

In this sample, this clone is large. This chain's CDR3 is CASSFTLGRGGTYEQYF. The CDR3 DNA reads as TGTGCCAGCAGCTTCACCCTTGGCCGGGGAGGGACGTACGAGCAGTACTTC. The genes are TRBV7-9 and TRBJ2-7, with TRBD2 matching over 7 bases. Germline V gives CDR1 SEHNR, CDR2 FQNEAQ (reference sequence). The CDR3 runs 17 residues. Trimming at V came to 3 bases and at J to 4 bases, leaving 15 bases not matched to a gene.

The V and J genes are TRBV19 and TRBJ1-5; 7 nucleotides agree with TRBD1. Germline V CDR1 and CDR2: LNHDA, SQIVND (reference sequence). V lost 5 bases and J lost 4; bases outside the gene matches: 8. CDR3 length: 15 amino acids. In nucleotides, the CDR3 is TGTGCCAGTAGTTCACAGGGGCCTGGGAATCAGCCCCAGCATTTT. Its translation is CASSSQGPGNQPQHF.

This rearrangement joins TRBV7-2 to TRBJ1-1; no clear D. Germline-derived CDR1 and CDR2 are SGHTA and FQGNSA. This CDR3 region has 13 residues. V lost 5 bases and J 2 bases, leaving 9 bases between the germline ends. The CDR3: CASSQQINTEAFF. CDR3 nucleotide sequence: TGTGCCAGCAGCCAACAAATAAACACTGAAGCTTTCTTT.

The chain employs TRBV4-1 and TRBJ1-2; TRBD1 agrees at 7 bases. V shed 0 bases, J shed 6 bases, and the junction held 7 bases outside the gene matches. Germline V lookup: CDR1 MGHRA, CDR2 YSYEKL. There are 15 residues in the CDR3. CDR3 loop: CASSQERGTVDGYTF. CDR3 in DNA: TGCGCCAGCAGCCAAGAGAGAGGGACAGTTGATGGCTACACCTTC.

V gene TRBV11-2 combines with J gene TRBJ1-4; D may be TRBD1 (6 bases). Trimming cost V 3 bases and J 7 bases, with 15 bases left between them. This CDR3 region has 15 residues. Germline loops: CDR1 SGHAT, CDR2 FQNNGV. This chain's CDR3 is CASSLQTGGREKLFF. CDR3 in DNA: TGTGCCAGCAGCTTGCAGACAGGTGGGCGTGAAAAACTGTTTTTT.

This clone was observed a few times. J is TRBJ2-5 and V is TRBV18, with D maybe TRBD1 (5 bases). Trimming pared 5 bases from V and 2 bases from J, leaving 9 bases between. CDR3 length equals 13 residues. Germline assignment: CDR1 KGHSH and CDR2 LQKENI. In DNA form, the CDR3 reads TGTGCCAGCTCAGGGGCAGATCAAGAGACCCAGTACTTC. Its protein product is CASSGADQETQYF.

This clone has only a few counts. V usage is TRBV15 and J usage is TRBJ1-1, with 7 bases that match TRBD1. The CDR3 totals 16 residues. Per germline, CDR1 LNHNV and CDR2 YYDKDF (reference sequence). Trimming cost V 3 bases and J 8 bases; bases outside gene matches: 15. CDR3 sequence (DNA): TGTGCCACCAGCAGCGAGGGGGCCTGGCGCCCAATGGAAGCTTTCTTT. Protein: CATSSEGAWRPMEAFF. Using reference TRBV15 and TRBJ1-1 for the parts outside the CDR3, the full variable domain is DAMVIQNPRYQVTQFGKPVTLSCSQTLNHNVMYWYQQKSSQAPKLLFHYYDKDFNNEADTPDNFQSRRPNTSFCFLDIRSPGLGDTAMYLCATSSEGAWRPMEAFFGQGTRLTVV.

The chain employs TRBV28 and TRBJ1-1, with D perhaps matching TRBD1 (6 bases). In germline, CDR1 is MDHEN, CDR2 SYDVKM. This CDR3 is built from 13 residues. The V end lost 8 bases, the J end lost 6 bases, and 16 bases lay between the germline ends. The CDR3 sequence is CASYRQAGSEAFF. The DNA of the CDR3 is TGTGCCAGCTATCGACAGGCGGGGTCTGAAGCTTTCTTT.

This clone counts as medium-sized. The genes are TRBV7-2 and TRBJ2-3, with TRBD2 matching over 7 bases. Germline loops: CDR1 SGHTA, CDR2 FQGNSA. This CDR3 contains 15 residues. V lost 2 bases and J lost 3; bases outside the gene matches: 5. CDR3 DNA sequence: TGTGCCAGCAGCTTACGGCGGGAGCGAACAGATACGCAGTATTTT. As protein: CASSLRRERTDTQYF.

The chain employs TRBV9 and TRBJ2-3; no clear D gene. The CDR3 runs 13 residues. The germline CDR1 and CDR2 sequences are SGDLS and YYNGEE. Trimming took off 4 bases at V and 2 bases at J, with 8 bases between the two ends. DNA for the CDR3: TGTGCCAGCAGCCGGATAGTCACAGATACGCAGTATTTT. Translating it yields CASSRIVTDTQYF.

This clone was observed once. The chain uses TRBV5-1 and TRBJ1-3; 7 nucleotides match TRBD1. The CDR3 loop spans 16 amino acids. Per germline, CDR1 SGHRS and CDR2 YFSETQ. After removal of 4 bases from V and 0 bases from J, the junction contained 7 bases not matched to a gene. CDR3 DNA sequence: TGCGCCAGCAGCAAACCAGACAGGGACTCTGGAAACACCATATATTTT. Protein product: CASSKPDRDSGNTIYF. Full variable domain (rest looked up from reference TRBV5-1 and TRBJ1-3): KAGVTQTPRYLIKTRGQQVTLSCSPISGHRSVSWYQQTPGQGLQFLFEYFSETQRNKGNFPGRFSGRQFSNSRSEMNVSTLELGDSALYLCASSKPDRDSGNTIYFGEGSWLTVV.

This chain uses TRBV27 with TRBJ2-1; 12 positions match TRBD2. There are 17 residues in the CDR3. With 0 bases clipped from V and 10 bases from J, the junction kept 10 bases outside the gene matches. Germline V gives CDR1 MNHEY, CDR2 SMNVEV (reference sequence). DNA of the CDR3: TGTGCCAGCAGTTTATCCGGAGGACTAGCGGGATTTCAGGAGCAGTTCTTC. Translating gives CASSLSGGLAGFQEQFF.

This clone turned up a few times. J is TRBJ2-3 and V is TRBV27, with D possibly TRBD2 on 6 matching bases. V was trimmed by 6 bases and J by 0 bases, leaving 7 bases between them. Germline-derived CDR1 and CDR2 are MNHEY and SMNVEV (reference sequence). This CDR3 is 13 amino acids long. CDR3 in amino acids: CASRGLSTDTQYF. The DNA of the CDR3 is TGTGCCAGCAGGGGACTTAGCACAGATACGCAGTATTTT.

This clone was observed once. The chain links TRBV2 to TRBJ2-5, with 12 bases fitting TRBD2. This CDR3 has 15 residues. Germline V CDR1 and CDR2: SNHLY, FYNNEI. The V gene end was trimmed by 5 bases and the J gene end by 6 bases; junction bases not matched to a gene: 7. The CDR3 region is CASSRLAGVGKTQYF. For the CDR3, the DNA is TGTGCCAGCAGTCGACTAGCGGGAGTCGGAAAGACCCAGTACTTC.

The chain links TRBV5-1 to TRBJ2-1; D gene ambiguous. V was clipped by 2 bases and J by 3 bases, with 12 bases between them. The CDR3 runs to 15 residues. The germline V gene has CDR1 SGHRS and CDR2 YFSETQ. This CDR3 reads CASSLSVLLYNEQFF. The CDR3 DNA sequence: TGCGCCAGCAGCTTATCTGTACTTCTCTACAATGAGCAGTTCTTC.

The chain carries TRBV27 and TRBJ2-7, with TRBD2 matching 14 bases. Unmatched junction bases numbered 7, after V lost 6 bases and J lost 0 bases. CDR1 and CDR2 from the germline V gene are MNHEY and SMNVEV (reference sequence). This CDR3 is 17 amino acids long. The CDR3 DNA is TGTGCCAGCAGACTACGACTAGCGGGAGGGCTCTCCTACGAGCAGTACTTC. Its protein product is CASRLRLAGGLSYEQYF.

J is TRBJ2-7 and V is TRBV27, with D unclear. The V end was cut by 2 bases, the J end by 1 base, with 9 bases between. The CDR3 consists of 14 residues. Per germline, CDR1 MNHEY and CDR2 SMNVEV (reference sequence). Here the CDR3 reads CASSLTTASYEQYF. The CDR3 bases are TGTGCCAGCAGTTTAACCACAGCATCCTACGAGCAGTACTTC.

This clone was found a few times. The CDR3 DNA reads TGTGCCAGCAGCACAGCAACTAACACCGGGGAGCTGTTTTTT. This sequence encodes CASSTATNTGELFF. The chain links TRBV5-4 to TRBJ2-2; D remains ambiguous. The germline V gene has CDR1 SGHNT and CDR2 YYREEE (reference sequence). CDR3 size: 14 residues. Trimming took off 4 bases at V and 2 bases at J, with 9 bases between the two ends.